Below, one TCR beta chain is given with its context. The data stem from a study of blood T cell repertoires in COVID-19. Background on the study: From the United States, Italy and Spain came samples of acute and convalescent COVID-19.

Assay used: immunoSEQ multiplex PCR; TCRdb lists only in-frame clones, some missing. This table holds fewer than 15,000 clones, 85% to 90% found once. CDR3 length equals 15 residues. Germline-derived CDR1 and CDR2 are LNHDA and SQIVND (reference sequence). V gave up 6 bases and J gave up 0 bases, with 12 bases separating them. The sequence was collected from a human donor with active COVID-19. The donor label of this sample is uncertain. The sequencing input was peripheral blood. The chain recombines TRBV19 with TRBJ1-3, with D maybe TRBD1 (6 bases). CDR3 coding DNA: TGTGCCAGTAGGTGGACAGCCAACTCTGGAAACACCATATATTTT. Translating gives CASRWTANSGNTIYF.